This T cell receptor beta chain was obtained from a study of vaccination effects on CD4 cells after COVID-19. Trimming left V 4 bases short and J 4 bases short, with 11 bases between. The V gene's germline CDR1 is SGHRS and CDR2 YFSETQ. The CDR3 is 14 residues long. Comments on this clone: Its antigen remains unknown.

Cells that had been cultured for 10 days were the source of isolated CD4+ T cells. Participants each got two BNT162b2 or mRNA-1273 vaccine doses. TCRdb's table, derived via immunoSEQ multiplex PCR, lists solely in-frame clones and lacks some. Of some 69,000 clones listed, nearly 75% are singletons. V is TRBV5-1 and J is TRBJ1-4, with D tentatively TRBD1 (6 bases). This TCR was recovered from a human donor who received a COVID-19 vaccine. Specimen: CD4+ T cells from PBMCs cultured without peptide, collected after COVID-19 vaccination. The CDR3 region is CASSPGQYNEKLFF. The CDR3 DNA sequence: TGCGCCAGCAGCCCAGGACAGTATAATGAAAAACTGTTTTTT.